The 24 T cell receptor beta chains in this list originate from one sample, sequenced in a study of T cells after yellow fever vaccination. From the 5' RACE reads, TCRdb called clonotypes with MiXCR, one entry per CDR3 protein. Seen here are just over 300,000 distinct CDR3 sequences, roughly 3.5% observed once, and the top ten hold around 20%. Sequencing used PBMCs, obtained on the day of the yellow fever booster vaccination. The origin of the receptors is a man aged 18 to 29 who received the YFV17D yellow fever vaccine.

This clonotype has more than one count but fewer than ten. This CDR3 is CASRPGHLLYEQYF. The CDR3, as DNA: TGTGCCAGCAGGCCGGGACACCTCCTCTACGAGCAGTACTTC. This chain links TRBV6-5 with TRBJ2-7; perhaps TRBD1 as D (6 bases). Germline lookup yields CDR1 MNHEY and CDR2 SVGAGI. This CDR3 has 14 amino acids. V shed 6 bases and J shed 3 bases, with 15 bases lying between them.

This clonotype has at least ten counts. The V call is TRBV7-9, the J call TRBJ2-3; no clear D. Per the germline V gene, CDR1 is SEHNR and CDR2 is FQNEAQ (reference sequence). This CDR3 spans 12 amino acids. Deletions cut 5 bases from V and 5 bases from J, with 8 bases between. The CDR3 nucleotides are TGTGCCAGCAGCGATTTCGTAGATACGCAGTATTTT. Its protein product is CASSDFVDTQYF.

The rearrangement joins TRBV11-3 to TRBJ1-1; 7 positions match TRBD1. CDR1 and CDR2 from the germline V gene are SGHNT and YENEEA. The V segment lost 5 bases and the J segment 3 bases; nucleotides outside the gene matches: 6. The CDR3 is 14 amino acids. For the CDR3, the DNA is TGTGCCAGCAGCCGAAGCAGGGGGGACACTGAAGCTTTCTTT. Its protein is CASSRSRGDTEAFF.

V is TRBV28 and J is TRBJ2-2, with D possibly TRBD2 on 5 matching bases. V was trimmed by 6 bases and J by 0 bases, leaving 11 bases between them. The CDR3 has 15 amino acids. Germline lookup yields CDR1 MDHEN and CDR2 SYDVKM. CDR3: CASRRDYTNTGELFF. The CDR3 nucleotides are TGTGCCAGCAGGCGCGACTATACGAACACCGGGGAGCTGTTTTTT.

V and J are TRBV15 and TRBJ1-5, with D perhaps matching TRBD1 (6 bases). The CDR3 loop spans 13 amino acids. Trimming pared 7 bases from V and 7 bases from J, leaving 14 bases between. Per germline, CDR1 LNHNV and CDR2 YYDKDF (reference sequence). The CDR3 here is CATTDRLGQPQHF. DNA of the CDR3: TGTGCCACCACTGACAGGCTGGGGCAGCCCCAGCATTTT.

This clonotype was recorded at least ten times. The chain carries TRBV7-9 and TRBJ2-3, with TRBD2 matching over 8 bases. CDR3 length: 14 residues. The junction had 6 bases not matched to a gene; V was cut back by 6 bases and J by 4 bases. Germline V lookup: CDR1 SEHNR, CDR2 FQNEAQ (reference sequence). For the CDR3, the DNA is TGTGCCAGCAGGGACAGCGGGGGTCCAGATACGCAGTATTTT. It specifies CASRDSGGPDTQYF.

Ten or more counts support this clonotype. The gene calls are TRBV29-1 and TRBJ2-4; D is perhaps TRBD2 (5 bases). V gave up 4 bases and J gave up 0 bases, with 7 bases separating them. CDR3 size: 13 residues. CDR1 is SQVTM, CDR2 ANQGSEA, per germline. CDR3 protein: CSVAGLAKNIQYF. CDR3 nucleotides: TGCAGCGTTGCGGGATTAGCCAAAAACATTCAGTACTTC.

A few counts support this clonotype. This chain uses TRBV2 with TRBJ2-2, with 7 positions matching TRBD1. The V and J ends lost 6 bases and 7 bases, in that order; junction bases with no gene match: 8. The CDR3 sequence is 14 residues long. Germline V gene sequence: CDR1 SNHLY, CDR2 FYNNEI. CDR3 sequence (DNA): TGTGCCAGCAGCCAGACAGGGTCGGACGGGGAGCTGTTTTTT. This gives the protein CASSQTGSDGELFF.

This clonotype was seen ten or more times. The chain is built from TRBV3-1 and TRBJ2-5, with D possibly being TRBD2 (6 bases). The V gene lost 5 bases and the J gene lost 5 bases, with 21 bases spanning the gap. Germline CDR1 is LGHDT and CDR2 is YNNKEL (reference sequence). The CDR3 totals 16 residues. The CDR3 spells CASSEGLAQQWETQYF. The CDR3 DNA is TGTGCCAGCAGCGAGGGGCTAGCGCAGCAGTGGGAGACCCAGTACTTC.

This clonotype showed up many times. This chain joins TRBV16 and TRBJ1-1; D call uncertain. Trimming cost V 4 bases and J 8 bases, with 11 bases left between them. CDR1 and CDR2 from the germline V gene are KGHSY and FQNENV. The length of the CDR3 is 12 residues. The CDR3 DNA sequence: TGTGCCAGCAGCCCAACCGGGATCGAAGCTTTCTTT. This gives the protein CASSPTGIEAFF.

This clonotype appeared a few times. V and J are TRBV5-1 and TRBJ1-1; 9 bases map to TRBD1. Per germline, CDR1 SGHRS and CDR2 YFSETQ. CDR3 length: 17 amino acids. V gave up 4 bases and J gave up 4 bases; unmatched junction bases: 14. The CDR3 here is CASSTLITGTGLTEAFF. The CDR3 region has the DNA TGCGCCAGCAGCACCCTTATTACCGGGACAGGGCTCACTGAAGCTTTCTTT.

This clonotype was seen at least ten times. This sequence joins TRBV5-1 and TRBJ2-3; D may be TRBD2 (5 bases). V gave up 5 bases and J gave up 1 base, with 8 bases separating them. CDR1 and CDR2 from the germline V gene are SGHRS and YFSETQ. CDR3 length: 13 residues. In DNA, the CDR3 is TGCGCCAGCAGAATGGAGGGCACAGATACGCAGTATTTT. Amino acids: CASRMEGTDTQYF.

This clonotype was counted ten times or more. V usage is TRBV4-3 and J usage is TRBJ2-7, with D uncertain. This CDR3 region has 13 residues. V was trimmed by 3 bases and J by 3 bases, leaving 9 bases between them. Germline CDR1 LGHNA, CDR2 YSLEER. DNA for the CDR3: TGCGCCAGCAGCCAGGGCAACAACTACGAGCAGTACTTC. Its protein is CASSQGNNYEQYF.

This clonotype was counted many times. The chain uses TRBV18 and TRBJ2-7, with TRBD1 identical over 11 bases. This CDR3 contains 14 residues. J lost 6 bases, V lost 3 bases, and 4 bases had no gene match. Per germline, CDR1 KGHSH and CDR2 LQKENI. The CDR3 spells CASSPSGTGGEQYV. The CDR3 DNA is TGTGCCAGCTCACCTTCCGGGACAGGGGGCGAGCAGTACGTC.

There are many counts of this clonotype. The chain joins TRBV18 to TRBJ2-1; D remains unclear. The germline gives CDR1 KGHSH, CDR2 LQKENI. The CDR3 extends over 13 amino acids. The V end lost 3 bases, the J end lost 4 bases, and 7 bases lay between the germline ends. In DNA, the CDR3 is TGTGCCAGCTCACCTAGAGATTACAATGAGCAGTTCTTC. Amino acids: CASSPRDYNEQFF.

This clonotype was observed many times. The chain links TRBV18 to TRBJ1-1, with D unclear. Per germline, CDR1 KGHSH and CDR2 LQKENI. The CDR3 contains 15 residues. With 3 bases removed from V and 2 bases from J, the gap between germline ends came to 13 bases. DNA of the CDR3: TGTGCCAGCTCACCCGCCCGCCAGAAAAACACTGAAGCTTTCTTT. This translates into CASSPARQKNTEAFF.

The chain uses TRBV5-1 and TRBJ2-5; 9 nucleotides align to TRBD2. After removal of 4 bases from V and 0 bases from J, the junction contained 7 bases not matched to a gene. Germline V CDR1 and CDR2: SGHRS, YFSETQ. The CDR3 sequence is 16 residues long. The CDR3 DNA reads TGCGCCAGCAGCCTGGAGGCTAGCGGGGACCAAGAGACCCAGTACTTC. It translates to CASSLEASGDQETQYF.

This clonotype was observed many times. J is TRBJ2-1 and V is TRBV7-2; D is undetermined. CDR1 and CDR2 from the germline V gene are SGHTA and FQGNSA. Deletions cut 2 bases from V and 5 bases from J, with 10 bases between. The CDR3 sequence is 14 residues long. Written as DNA, the CDR3 is TGTGCCAGCAGCTTACCCTATGGTCACAATGAGCAGTTCTTC. Translation: CASSLPYGHNEQFF.

This clonotype has ten or more counts. The chain links TRBV28 to TRBJ1-1; D not certain. The CDR3 totals 14 residues. Germline V CDR1 and CDR2: MDHEN, SYDVKM. Trimming left V 6 bases short and J 0 bases short, with 11 bases between. CDR3: CASRTVGLNTEAFF. DNA of the CDR3: TGTGCCAGCAGGACGGTAGGGTTGAACACTGAAGCTTTCTTT.

This clonotype was seen at least ten times. The V gene is TRBV28, the J gene TRBJ2-5, with 7 bases matching TRBD1. This CDR3 is built from 14 residues. CDR1 is MDHEN and CDR2 is SYDVKM in the germline V gene. V was clipped by 6 bases and J by 4 bases; unmatched bases: 8. The CDR3 DNA reads TGTGCCAGCAGCCGTACAGGGGCCATAGAGACCCAGTACTTC. It is translated as CASSRTGAIETQYF. Variable domain in full (rest from reference TRBV28 and TRBJ2-5): DVKVTQSSRYLVKRTGEKVFLECVQDMDHENMFWYRQDPGLGLRLIYFSYDVKMKEKGDIPEGYSVSREKKERFSLILESASTNQTSMYLCASSRTGAIETQYFGPGTRLLVL.

CDR3 sequence (DNA): TGCAGTGCTAGAGATAGGGACAGGGGGTGGCTAAATCAGCCCCAGCATTTT. It translates to CSARDRDRGWLNQPQHF. The rearrangement uses TRBV20-1 and TRBJ1-5; 11 bases agree with TRBD1. V shed 0 bases, J shed 4 bases, and the junction held 8 bases outside the gene matches. The CDR3 sequence is 17 residues long. CDR1 is DFQATT and CDR2 is SNEGSKA in the germline V gene (reference sequence).

In its sample, this clonotype was seen many times. The V gene is TRBV5-1, the J gene TRBJ2-1; no firm D call. The CDR3 totals 15 residues. With 2 bases removed from V and 1 base from J, the gap between germline ends came to 10 bases. The germline CDR1 and CDR2 sequences are SGHRS and YFSETQ. CDR3 DNA: TGCGCCAGCAGCTTCGATCAGTCTTCCTACAATGAGCAGTTCTTC. This gives the protein CASSFDQSSYNEQFF.

V gene TRBV7-9 combines with J gene TRBJ2-7; TRBD2 matches at 8 bases. Trimming at V came to 2 bases and at J to 0 bases, leaving 9 bases not matched to a gene. This CDR3 spans 17 amino acids. From germline, CDR1 is SEHNR and CDR2 FQNEAQ (reference sequence). This CDR3 reads CASSLKVSGGSSYEQYF. The CDR3 DNA is TGTGCCAGCAGCTTAAAAGTCAGCGGGGGAAGCTCCTACGAGCAGTACTTC.

This clonotype has just a few counts. One end of the junction is discordant with germline, which a read error may explain. V is TRBV30 and J is TRBJ2-1; 13 bases are a match to TRBD2. The length of the CDR3 is 15 residues. CDR1 GTSNPN and CDR2 SVGIG come from the germline V gene (reference sequence). The CDR3 bases are TGTGCCTGGAGTCCAAAGCGGACTAGCGGGGGACCCCAGGTCTTC. It is translated as CAWSPKRTSGGPQVF.